This TCR beta chain is from a study of blood T cell repertoires in COVID-19 (dated by TCRdb to the early 2020s). Regarding the study in general: Recovered participants in ImmuneRACE Cohort 3 were defined as having two consecutive negative NP/OP PCR tests, clearance from a healthcare professional, or resolution of symptoms. Samples covering the acute and convalescent phases of COVID-19 were provided by collaborators in the United States, Italy and Spain. The prospective study material was composed of cDNA or gDNA derived from T cells, B-cell-depleted T cells, or PBMCs. Subjects who had been exposed to COVID-19, were actively infected with it, or had recovered from it provided the deeply sampled blood TCRbeta repertoires that made up the dataset. The repertoires were made available in a free public database intended to serve as a resource for research on the immune response to SARS-CoV-2. Samples came from the ongoing ImmuneRACE study (first 160 participants) plus 1,254 subjects from 6 global collaborators. Sample metadata almost always included a de-identified subject ID, COVID-19 status, age in years and sex. Where HLA class I and class II types were available, the types were taken from metadata supplied by the sample provider, not from assay-based typing. Study-wide conclusions, independent of this receptor: How much clinical and demographic metadata was included differed by source and by participant, and the metadata was provided uncurated.

TCRbeta CDR3 regions were amplified from genomic DNA by means of the immunoSEQ Assay, a bias-controlled multiplex PCR. Turning to the authors' computational methods: Nucleated cell counts per sample were estimated from amplification of reference gene primers within the assay. To quantify the absolute abundance of each unique TCRbeta CDR3 rearrangement, sequence reads were collapsed and filtered. For each sample, productive Simpson clonality was calculated as the square root of Simpson's diversity index over productive rearrangements. What TCRdb holds here is the immuneACCESS table cut down to in-frame rearrangements. Part of the clones is not present; checked against another copy, under half of the missing clones reflect an unresolved V gene, and the others are unexplained. The V and J calls and clone size are taken from that table; D and trimming were inferred from the DNA. In this sample the table shows some 200,000 clones, approximately 87% of which occur a single time. Jointly, the top ten make up approximately 3% of the sample.

Enrolling through a virtual design, the prospective study's participants ranged in age from roughly 18 to 95 years and lived across around 25 United States geographic areas. To assign participants to cohorts, the prospective study relied on clinical history that participants themselves reported in a screening survey and a study questionnaire. Mobile phlebotomists in the prospective study collected whole blood, serum and a nasopharyngeal or oropharyngeal swab from every participant. Prospective study participants could optionally give additional blood draws and questionnaires over a roughly two-month period. Prospective study blood samples were shipped either frozen or at room temperature before DNA extraction. This clone was seen a few times. No antigen is known for it. The record has no base qualities; no much larger clone is one base away. As encoded in the germline V gene (reference sequence), CDR1 is LNHDA while CDR2 is SQIVND. The CDR3 sequence holds 16 residues, the cysteine and phenylalanine included. Here the CDR3 DNA is all that survives: 48 bases in frame from base 1. The junction shows trimming of 7 bases on V and 0 bases on J, and the gene matches do not reach 7 bases of it.

The TCR was taken from a woman between 50 and 59 years old in a cohort exposed to, infected with or recovered from COVID-19 (not recorded which). The sample was PBMCs or T cells enriched from blood (not recorded which). The chain links TRBV19 with TRBJ2-1; 9 middle bases align to TRBD2. The sequenced DNA: TGTGCCAGTAAAGAAAGGCGGGGGGGCTCCTACAATGAGCAGTTCTTC. This codes for CASKERRGGSYNEQFF.